The present T cell receptor beta chain was sequenced within a study of radiotherapy plus CTLA-4 blockade in lung cancer. About the study: Among enrolled patients, over 15% responded and roughly 31% achieved disease control.

The CDR3 consists of 13 residues. The germline CDR1 and CDR2 sequences are MNHEY and SVGAGI. Measured with immunoSEQ multiplex PCR; TCRdb has only the in-frame clones, and not every one. The sample consists of about 98,000 clones, 88% of them appearing once. The study gave focal radiation plus ipilimumab CTLA-4 blockade to patients with chemo-refractory metastatic non-small-cell lung cancer. Concerning this clone itself: What it binds is not known. The germline gene is not matched at one end of the junction; a read error may be the cause. This specimen includes other DNA sequences encoding the same CDR3.

General study points: Once radiotherapy plus ipilimumab had been given, TCR clones derived from tumor expanded in blood.

The specimen was peripheral blood, collected from a patient treated with radiotherapy plus ipilimumab. V gene TRBV6-5 combines with J gene TRBJ1-1; TRBD1 might be the D (5 bases). The clonotype comes from a human donor with non-small cell lung cancer that progressed on radiotherapy plus ipilimumab. The CDR3 region is CASSYNGGTEAFF. CDR3 nucleotide sequence: TGCGCCAGCAGTTACAACGGGGGGACTGAAGCTTTCTTT.